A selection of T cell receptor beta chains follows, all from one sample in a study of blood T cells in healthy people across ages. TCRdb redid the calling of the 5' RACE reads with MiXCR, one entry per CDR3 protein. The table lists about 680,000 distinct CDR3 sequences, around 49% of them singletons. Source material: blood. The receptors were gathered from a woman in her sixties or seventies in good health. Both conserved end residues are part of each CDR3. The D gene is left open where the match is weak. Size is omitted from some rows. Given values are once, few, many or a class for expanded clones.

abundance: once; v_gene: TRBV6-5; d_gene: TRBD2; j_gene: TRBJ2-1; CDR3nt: TGTGCCAGCAGACCATCGGGACTAAGCTCCTACAATGAGCAGTTCTTC; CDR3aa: CASRPSGLSSYNEQFF
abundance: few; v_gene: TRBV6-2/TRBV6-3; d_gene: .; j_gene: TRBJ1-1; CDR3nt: TGTGCCAGCAGTTATCTTCTGAACACTGAAGCTTTCTTT; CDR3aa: CASSYLLNTEAFF
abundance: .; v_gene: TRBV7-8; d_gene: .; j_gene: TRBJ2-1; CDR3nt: TGTGCCAGCAGCTTAGCGCTGACAGCCCTTGGTCATGAGCAGTTCTTC; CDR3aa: CASSLALTALGHEQFF
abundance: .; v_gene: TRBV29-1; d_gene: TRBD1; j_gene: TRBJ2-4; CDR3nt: TGCAGCGGGTCAGGGGGTGACACCATTCAGTACTTC; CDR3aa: CSGSGGDTIQYF
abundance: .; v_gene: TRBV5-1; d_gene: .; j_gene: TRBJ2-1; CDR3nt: TGCGCCAGCAGCTTGCTGGGGGCATCTGGGCATGAGCAGTTCTTC; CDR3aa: CASSLLGASGHEQFF
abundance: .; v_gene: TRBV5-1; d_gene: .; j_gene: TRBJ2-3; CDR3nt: TGCGCCAGCAGCCCTGGGACGCCCCGCACAGATACGCAGTATTTT; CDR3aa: CASSPGTPRTDTQYF
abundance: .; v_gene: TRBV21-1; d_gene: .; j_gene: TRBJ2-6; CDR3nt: TGTGCCAGCAGCTGGACTAGCGGGAGGGCCTTCGGGGCCAACGTCCTGACTTTC; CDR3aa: CASSWTSGRAFGANVLTF
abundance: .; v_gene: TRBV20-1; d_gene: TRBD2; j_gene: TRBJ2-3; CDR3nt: TGCAGTGCTATCTCCGGGACTAGCTTTGATACGCAGTATTTT; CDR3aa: CSAISGTSFDTQYF
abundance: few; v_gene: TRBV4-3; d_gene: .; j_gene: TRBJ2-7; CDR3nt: TGCGCCAGCAGCCAAGATATCGGCCACGAGCAGTACTTC; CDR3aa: CASSQDIGHEQYF
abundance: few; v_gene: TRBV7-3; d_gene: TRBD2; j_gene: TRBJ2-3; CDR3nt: TGTGCCAGCAGCGACCCGACTAGCGGGAGCCCCGATACGCAGTATTTT; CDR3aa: CASSDPTSGSPDTQYF
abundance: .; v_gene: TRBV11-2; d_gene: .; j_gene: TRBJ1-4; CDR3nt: TGTGCCAGCAGCTTAGTTCGTGGCGGGTGGGCCGGAGAAAAACTGTTTTTT; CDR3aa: CASSLVRGGWAGEKLFF
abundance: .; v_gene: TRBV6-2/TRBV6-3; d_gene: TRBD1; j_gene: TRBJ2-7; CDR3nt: TGTGCCAGCAGTTACGCCCTCGGACAGGGGTCCTACGAGCAGTACTTC; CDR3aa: CASSYALGQGSYEQYF
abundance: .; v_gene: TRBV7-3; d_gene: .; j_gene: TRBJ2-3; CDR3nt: TGTGCCAGCAGCTTAAATTCAGGGAAAAGCACAGATACGCAGTATTTT; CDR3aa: CASSLNSGKSTDTQYF
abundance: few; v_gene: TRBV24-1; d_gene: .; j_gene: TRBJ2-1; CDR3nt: TGTGCCACCAGTGACCCGGGACTCGGCTACAATGAGCAGTTCTTC; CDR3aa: CATSDPGLGYNEQFF
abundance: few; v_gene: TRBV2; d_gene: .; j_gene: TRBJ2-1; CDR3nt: TGTGCCAGCAGTCCCCGGGGCAGGGGCTACAATGAGCAGTTCTTC; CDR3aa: CASSPRGRGYNEQFF
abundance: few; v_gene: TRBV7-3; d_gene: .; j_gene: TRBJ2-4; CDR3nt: TGTGCCAGCAGCAAACAGACCGCCGGGGCAGGCGATATTCAGTACTTC; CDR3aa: CASSKQTAGAGDIQYF
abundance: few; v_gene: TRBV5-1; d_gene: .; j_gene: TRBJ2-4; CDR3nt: TGCGCCGGCAGCTTGGAGGGAGAGGTTGAAAACATTCAGTACTTC; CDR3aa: CAGSLEGEVENIQYF
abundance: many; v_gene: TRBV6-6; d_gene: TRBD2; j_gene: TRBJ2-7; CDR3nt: TGTGCCAGCAGTTACGGGACTAGCGGGAGTTACGAGCAGTACTTC; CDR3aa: CASSYGTSGSYEQYF
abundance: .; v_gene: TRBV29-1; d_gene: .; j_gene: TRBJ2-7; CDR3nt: TGCAGCGTTGAGGCAAGCCATTCCTACGAGCAGTACTTC; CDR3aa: CSVEASHSYEQYF
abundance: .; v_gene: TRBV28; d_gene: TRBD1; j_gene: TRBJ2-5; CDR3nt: TGTGCCAGCAGTCCTAGGGGACAGAACCAAGAGACCCAGTACTTC; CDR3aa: CASSPRGQNQETQYF
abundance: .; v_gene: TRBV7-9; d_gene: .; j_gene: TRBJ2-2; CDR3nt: TGTGCCAGCAGCTTAGTACGGGGCGGAAACACCGGGGAGCTGTTTTTT; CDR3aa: CASSLVRGGNTGELFF
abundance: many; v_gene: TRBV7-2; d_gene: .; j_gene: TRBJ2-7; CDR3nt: TGTGCCAGCAGCTTTTATCTCGAGCAGTACTTC; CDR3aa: CASSFYLEQYF
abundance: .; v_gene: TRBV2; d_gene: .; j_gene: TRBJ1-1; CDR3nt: TGTGCCAGCCAAAGTGTACTGAGGGCTTTCTTT; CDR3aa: CASQSVLRAFF
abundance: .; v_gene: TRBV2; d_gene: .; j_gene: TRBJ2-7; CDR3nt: TGTGCCAGCAGTGAAGACTTACTTAGCTCCTACGAGCAGTACTTC; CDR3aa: CASSEDLLSSYEQYF
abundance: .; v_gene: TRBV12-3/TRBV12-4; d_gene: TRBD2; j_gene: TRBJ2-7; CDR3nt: TGTGCCAGCACGCTCCCGGCTAGCGGGACCAATCCAAACTACGAGCAGTACTTC; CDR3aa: CASTLPASGTNPNYEQYF
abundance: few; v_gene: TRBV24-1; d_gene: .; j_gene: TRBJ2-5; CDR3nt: TGTGCCACCATGGACTATGGAGGGACCCAGTACTTC; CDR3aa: CATMDYGGTQYF
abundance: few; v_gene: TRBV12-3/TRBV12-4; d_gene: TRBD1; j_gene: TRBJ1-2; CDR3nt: TGTGCCAGCAGTTTAGGAGGGACAGCTAATGGCTACACCTTC; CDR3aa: CASSLGGTANGYTF
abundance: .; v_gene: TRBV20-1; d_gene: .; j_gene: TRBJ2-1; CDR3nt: TGCAGTGCTATTGTAGCAATCGGGGGGCCGTCCTACAATGAGCAGTTCTTC; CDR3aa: CSAIVAIGGPSYNEQFF
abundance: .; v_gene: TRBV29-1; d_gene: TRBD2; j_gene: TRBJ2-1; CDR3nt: TGCAGCGCCCTACCGACTAGCGGAAATGAGCAGTTCTTC; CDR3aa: CSALPTSGNEQFF
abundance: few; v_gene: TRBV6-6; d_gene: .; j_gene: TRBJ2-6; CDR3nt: TGTGCCAGCAGTTACTCCGACAGAATTGGGGCCAACGTCCTGACTTTC; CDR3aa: CASSYSDRIGANVLTF
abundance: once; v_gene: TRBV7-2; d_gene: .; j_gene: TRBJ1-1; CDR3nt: TGTGCCAGCAGTCTCCGGGGGCGGTTGAACACTGAAGCTTTCTTT; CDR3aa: CASSLRGRLNTEAFF
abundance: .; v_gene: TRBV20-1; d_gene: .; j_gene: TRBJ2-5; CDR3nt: TGCAGTGCTAGAGATGCGAATGTAGAGACCCAGTACTTC; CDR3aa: CSARDANVETQYF
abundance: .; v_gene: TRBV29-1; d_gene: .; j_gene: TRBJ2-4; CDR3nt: TGCAGCGCAGTGCTGGACGGCAAAAACATTCAGTACTTC; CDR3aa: CSAVLDGKNIQYF
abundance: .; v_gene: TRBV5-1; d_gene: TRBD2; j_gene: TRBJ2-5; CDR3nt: TGCGCCAGCAGCTTGGGGACTAGCGGGAGTGTTAAGACCCAGTACTTC; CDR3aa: CASSLGTSGSVKTQYF
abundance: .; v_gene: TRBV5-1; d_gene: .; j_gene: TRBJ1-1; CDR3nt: TGCGCCAGCAGCCCATTACAGGGGAACACTGAAGCTTTCTTT; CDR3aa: CASSPLQGNTEAFF
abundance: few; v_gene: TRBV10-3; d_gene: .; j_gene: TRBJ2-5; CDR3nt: TGTGCCATCAGTGAGTCCTGGGCCCAAGAGACCCAGTACTTC; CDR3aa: CAISESWAQETQYF